What follows are 15 T cell receptor beta chains derived from one specimen sequenced in a study of control samples from healthy donors and cancer patients. The method was immunoSEQ multiplex PCR; TCRdb's version includes in-frame clones alone and lacks a portion of them. The sample holds about 60,000 clones, over 75% seen once. Material for sequencing was PBMCs. The receptors derive from a woman aged 45-59 years with colorectal cancer.

This rearrangement joins TRBV2 to TRBJ1-6; D possibly corresponds to TRBD1 (5 bases). Germline loops: CDR1 SNHLY, CDR2 FYNNEI. Trimming pared 8 bases from V and 10 bases from J, leaving 15 bases between. The CDR3 extends over 13 amino acids. CDR3 sequence reads: CASGTYARSPLHF. For the CDR3, the DNA is TGTGCCAGCGGGACGTATGCTCGCTCACCCCTCCACTTT.

The rearrangement joins TRBV10-3 to TRBJ2-7; 8 nucleotides line up with TRBD1. CDR1 is ENHRY and CDR2 is SYGVKD in the germline V gene. The junction had 13 bases not matched to a gene; V was cut back by 6 bases and J by 9 bases. The CDR3 contains 14 residues. The CDR3 sequence: CAIRAGQGYLGQYF. As DNA, the CDR3 is TGTGCCATCAGAGCCGGACAGGGCTATTTAGGGCAGTACTTC.

This clone is a singleton in its sample. The chain has TRBV6-1 and TRBJ1-6, with D tentatively TRBD1 (6 bases). CDR1 is MNHNS and CDR2 is SASEGT in the germline V gene. Trimming cost V 3 bases and J 7 bases, with 22 bases left between them. The CDR3 contains 18 residues. CDR3 bases: TGTGCCAGCAGTGATATGGTCGCAGGGCGGGGGGCAAATTCACCCCTCCACTTT. This codes for CASSDMVAGRGANSPLHF.

The chain couples TRBV12-3 or TRBV12-4 to TRBJ1-1; D call uncertain. V was trimmed by 7 bases and J by 10 bases, leaving 19 bases between them. The CDR3 totals 13 residues. As DNA, the CDR3 is TGTGCCAGCACCTCGGGCGGGGAAAGGAGAGCTTTCTTT. Translated, it gives CASTSGGERRAFF.

Here the CDR3 reads CASSRSYNEQFF. CDR3 sequence (DNA): TGTGCCAGCAGCCGCTCCTACAATGAGCAGTTCTTC. The chain combines TRBV7-6 with TRBJ2-1; D is unresolved. CDR1 and CDR2 (germline): SGHVS, FNYEAQ. Trimming stripped 5 bases from V and 0 bases from J, with 2 bases between. CDR3 length: 12 amino acids.

This chain links TRBV7-9 with TRBJ2-3; D unclear. V shed 2 bases and J shed 0 bases, with 9 bases lying between them. CDR3 length: 15 amino acids. Germline CDR1 is SEHNR and CDR2 is FQNEAQ (reference sequence). CDR3 nucleotide sequence: TGTGCCAGCAGCTTATTAGTTAGCAGCACAGATACGCAGTATTTT. Translation gives CASSLLVSSTDTQYF.

The chain employs TRBV5-4 and TRBJ1-2; TRBD1 agrees at 7 bases. There are 16 residues in the CDR3. V shed 4 bases and J 6 bases; nucleotides not matched to a gene: 15. Germline lookup yields CDR1 SGHNT and CDR2 YYREEE (reference sequence). In DNA form, the CDR3 reads TGTGCCAGCAGCGCAAGACAGGGCGGGAGGGAGAATGGCTACACCTTC. It encodes CASSARQGGRENGYTF.

The chain links TRBV4-2 to TRBJ2-3; weak D call: TRBD2 (5 bases). The CDR3 covers 14 residues. The germline V gene encodes CDR1 LGHNA and CDR2 YNFKEQ. Trimming took off 4 bases at V and 0 bases at J, with 8 bases between the two ends. The CDR3 is CASSLRTSTDTQYF. The CDR3 DNA is TGTGCCAGCAGCCTGCGGACTAGCACAGATACGCAGTATTTT.

This chain uses TRBV18 with TRBJ1-3; 7 bases align to TRBD1. This CDR3 spans 15 amino acids. V was pared by 2 bases and J by 2 bases, with 3 bases of the junction left unmatched. Germline loops: CDR1 KGHSH, CDR2 LQKENI. The CDR3 DNA is TGTGCCAGCTCACCAACAGGGGCTACTGGAAACACCATATATTTT. It yields the protein CASSPTGATGNTIYF.

This clone was counted a single time. The V gene is TRBV19, the J gene TRBJ1-1; D is unresolved. Trimming removed 0 bases from V and 8 bases from J, with 19 bases in between. The CDR3 has 16 amino acids. The germline V gene has CDR1 LNHDA and CDR2 SQIVND (reference sequence). Written as DNA, the CDR3 is TGTGCCAGTAGTATAGAAGCCCGTCGGGTCTCCCACGAAGCTTTCTTT. Its translation: CASSIEARRVSHEAFF.

This clone came up once. V usage is TRBV9 and J usage is TRBJ2-2; weak D call: TRBD2 (5 bases). The V end lost 4 bases, the J end lost 5 bases, and 18 bases lay between the germline ends. This CDR3 spans 16 amino acids. Germline values: CDR1 SGDLS, CDR2 YYNGEE. This CDR3 is CASSTSQVPGTGELFF. CDR3 nucleotides: TGTGCCAGCAGCACGAGCCAAGTCCCGGGGACCGGGGAGCTGTTTTTT.

J is TRBJ1-3 and V is TRBV6-1; tentatively, D is TRBD1 (6 bases). The V and J ends lost 4 bases and 0 bases respectively, with 13 bases between them. Germline loops: CDR1 MNHNS, CDR2 SASEGT. The CDR3 runs 16 residues. In DNA, the CDR3 is TGTGCCAGCAGTGCACTACAGGGCCACTCTGGAAACACCATATATTTT. Residues: CASSALQGHSGNTIYF.

The chain combines TRBV7-2 with TRBJ2-1; 13 bases map to TRBD2. CDR3 length: 19 amino acids. V was pared by 5 bases and J by 3 bases, with 13 bases of the junction left unmatched. CDR1 is SGHTA, CDR2 FQGNSA, per germline. CDR3: CASSPRLAGGPTGYNEQFF. DNA for the CDR3: TGTGCCAGCAGCCCCAGACTAGCGGGAGGCCCCACGGGCTACAATGAGCAGTTCTTC.

The chain links TRBV5-8 to TRBJ2-2; D is ambiguous. The germline gives CDR1 SGHTS, CDR2 YDEGEE. The CDR3 runs 16 residues. V was clipped by 0 bases and J by 6 bases, with 15 bases between them. This CDR3 is CASSLVLGSRSGELFF. CDR3 sequence (DNA): TGTGCCAGCAGCTTGGTTCTGGGGTCCCGCTCCGGGGAGCTGTTTTTT.

This clone was seen just once. The CDR3 nucleotides read TGCGCCAGCGGAGCGGACAGGGGGCACACAGATACGCAGTATTTT. Translating gives CASGADRGHTDTQYF. V usage is TRBV5-1 and J usage is TRBJ2-3, with 11 bases fitting TRBD1. This CDR3 region has 15 residues. The trim removed 7 bases at V and 2 bases at J, leaving 6 bases unmatched. Per the germline V gene, CDR1 is SGHRS and CDR2 is YFSETQ.